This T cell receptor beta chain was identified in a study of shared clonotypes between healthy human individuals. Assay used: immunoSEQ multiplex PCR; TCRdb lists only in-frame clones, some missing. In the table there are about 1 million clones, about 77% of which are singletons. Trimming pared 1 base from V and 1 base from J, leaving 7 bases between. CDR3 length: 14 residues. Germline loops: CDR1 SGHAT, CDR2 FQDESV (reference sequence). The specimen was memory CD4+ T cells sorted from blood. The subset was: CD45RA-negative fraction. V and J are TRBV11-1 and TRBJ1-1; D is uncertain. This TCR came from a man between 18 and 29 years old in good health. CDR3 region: CASSLETANTEAFF. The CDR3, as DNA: TGTGCCAGCAGCTTAGAAACAGCGAACACTGAAGCTTTCTTT.